This T cell receptor beta chain was sequenced during a study of CD8+ T cells in alopecia areata. V was clipped by 11 bases and J by 0 bases, with 19 bases between them. CDR3 length: 15 residues. Germline V lookup: CDR1 MNHNS, CDR2 SASEGT. RNA extraction and reverse transcription yielded cDNA as sequencing template. Repertoires were generated with immunoSEQ multiplex PCR, while TCRdb's copy carries only in-frame clones and drops some. The sample includes some 240,000 clones, under 60% of them seen just once. Noted treatment: oral pan-JAK inhibitor, 5-10 mg twice daily. The starting material was CD4+ T cells sorted from blood, obtained at week 4, from a patient treated with tofacitinib. This clonotype originated in a human donor with alopecia areata. This chain links TRBV6-1 with TRBJ2-5; D is possibly TRBD1 or TRBD2 (5 bases each). Here the CDR3 DNA reads TGTGCCGCTAATTGGTATGGGGGTAACCAAGAGACCCAGTACTTC. Protein sequence: CAANWYGGNQETQYF.